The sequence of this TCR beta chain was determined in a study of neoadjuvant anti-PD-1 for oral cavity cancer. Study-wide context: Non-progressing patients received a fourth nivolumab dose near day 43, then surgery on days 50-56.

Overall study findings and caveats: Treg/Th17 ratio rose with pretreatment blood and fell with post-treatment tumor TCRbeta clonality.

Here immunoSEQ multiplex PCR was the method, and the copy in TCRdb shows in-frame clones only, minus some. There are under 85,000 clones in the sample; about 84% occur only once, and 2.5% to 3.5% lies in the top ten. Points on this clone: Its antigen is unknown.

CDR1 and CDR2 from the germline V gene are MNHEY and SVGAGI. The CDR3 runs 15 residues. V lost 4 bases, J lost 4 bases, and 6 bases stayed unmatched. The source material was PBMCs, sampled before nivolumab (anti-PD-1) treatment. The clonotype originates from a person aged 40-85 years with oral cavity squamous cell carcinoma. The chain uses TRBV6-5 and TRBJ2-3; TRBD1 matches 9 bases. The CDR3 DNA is TGTGCCAGCAGTTCCCCGGGACAGGGTGCAGATACGCAGTATTTT. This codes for CASSSPGQGADTQYF.